Listed below are T cell receptor beta chains from one sample, sequenced in a study of cytotoxic CD8 clonotypes in ibrutinib-treated CLL. Sequenced by immunoSEQ multiplex PCR; TCRdb stores in-frame clones only, minus some. The repertoire has around 130,000 clones, 80% to 90% of them found once; the top ten carry 3% to 4%. The material was PBMCs, obtained after 24 months of ibrutinib treatment. The receptor set was obtained from a human donor with chronic lymphocytic leukemia. CDR3s include the opening cysteine and the closing phenylalanine or tryptophan. The D gene is left open where the match is weak. Expanded clones get a size class; other rows say once, few or many, or leave the size out.

d_call clone_size j_call v_call cdr3_length cdr3_nt cdr3_aa
TRBD1 - TRBJ2-7 TRBV27 16 TGTGCCAGCAGTTTACAGAGACAGGGAAGCTCCTACGAGCAGTACTTC CASSLQRQGSSYEQYF
TRBD1 once TRBJ1-5 TRBV6-5 16 TGTGCCAGCAGTAACTTAAGGACAGGGGGCAATCAGCCCCAGCATTTT CASSNLRTGGNQPQHF
- - TRBJ2-2 TRBV5-4 14 TGTGCCAGCAGCCCTTCGGGGGTTAGCGGGGAGCTGTTTTTT CASSPSGVSGELFF
- - TRBJ1-2 TRBV4-2 13 TGTGCCAGCAGCCCCCGGGGTAGGGGGGGCTACACCTTC CASSPRGRGGYTF
- few TRBJ2-7 TRBV5-1 11 TGCGCCAGCAGCTTGAAGTACGAGCAGTACTTC CASSLKYEQYF
TRBD1 - TRBJ1-6 TRBV6-5 16 TGTGCCAGCAGTTACCGACGACAGGGGGCGGGGTCACCCCTCCACTTT CASSYRRQGAGSPLHF
- few TRBJ2-3 TRBV5-4 14 TGTGCCAGCAGCTCCCCGAGGGGGGCGGATACGCAGTATTTT CASSSPRGADTQYF
- - TRBJ2-1 TRBV2 13 TGTGCCAGCGGTGCGGGACCCTACAATGAGCAGTTCTTC CASGAGPYNEQFF
TRBD2 - TRBJ2-3 TRBV27 18 TGTGCCAGCAGTCAAACCCCACGGGGGGGGGCAGGGGCAGATACGCAGTATTTT CASSQTPRGGAGADTQYF
- - TRBJ1-3 TRBV28 14 TGTGCCAGCGGCCGACCCAGCTCTGGAAACACCATATATTTT CASGRPSSGNTIYF
- - TRBJ2-7 TRBV28 14 TGTGCCAGCAGGAGGGACCTAATTTCCTACGAGCAGTACTTC CASRRDLISYEQYF
TRBD1 - TRBJ1-1 TRBV5-1 16 TGCGCCAGCAGTAGGGGACAGGGGGCGCCGGACACTGAAGCTTTCTTT CASSRGQGAPDTEAFF
TRBD1 - TRBJ1-1 TRBV5-4 16 TGTGCCAGCAGCCCGGACAGGGGGCGAGTGAACACTGAAGCTTTCTTT CASSPDRGRVNTEAFF
- - TRBJ1-2 TRBV5-6 12 TGTGCCAGCAGCCAGGGCCAGTATGGCTACACCTTC CASSQGQYGYTF
- - TRBJ1-1 TRBV27 14 TGTGCCAGCCGGGCCCTTCCACGGAACACTGAAGCTTTCTTT CASRALPRNTEAFF
- - TRBJ2-7 TRBV30 12 TGTGCCTTTGCACAGGCTTCCTACGAGCAGTACTTC CAFAQASYEQYF